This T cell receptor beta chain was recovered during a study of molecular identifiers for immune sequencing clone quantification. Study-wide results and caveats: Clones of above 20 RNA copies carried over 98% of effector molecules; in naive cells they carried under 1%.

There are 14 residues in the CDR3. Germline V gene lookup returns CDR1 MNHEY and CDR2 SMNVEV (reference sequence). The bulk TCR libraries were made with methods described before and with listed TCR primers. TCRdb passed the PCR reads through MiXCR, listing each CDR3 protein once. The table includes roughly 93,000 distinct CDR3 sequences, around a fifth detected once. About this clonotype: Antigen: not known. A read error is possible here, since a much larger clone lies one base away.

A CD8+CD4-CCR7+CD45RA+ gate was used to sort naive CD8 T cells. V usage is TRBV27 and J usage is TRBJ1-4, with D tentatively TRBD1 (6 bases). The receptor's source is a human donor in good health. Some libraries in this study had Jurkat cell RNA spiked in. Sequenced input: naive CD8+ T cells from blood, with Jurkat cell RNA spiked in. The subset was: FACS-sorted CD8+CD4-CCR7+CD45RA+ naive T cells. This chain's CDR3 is CASRRQDYNEELFF. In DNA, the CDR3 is TGTGCCAGCAGACGACAGGACTATAATGAAGAACTGTTTTTT.